The rows below give T cell receptor beta chains drawn from one sample of a study of cytomegalovirus exposure and HLA in healthy donors. Assay: immunoSEQ multiplex PCR; the TCRdb copy retains only in-frame clones and omits some. The sample comprises under 150,000 clones, roughly 79% of which are singletons, and 1.5% rests with the top ten. Material for sequencing was PBMCs. Source of these receptors: a woman aged 18-35 years in good health and CMV-seronegative. CDR3s include the opening cysteine and the closing phenylalanine or tryptophan.

TRBJ2-1 TRBV27 CASSSGLNEQFF
TRBJ2-1 TRBV19 CASSIGGPLLSEQFF
TRBJ1-5 TRBV19 CASSIMAGGNQPQHF
TRBJ2-2 TRBV7-7 CASTSAEAGELFF
TRBJ1-1 TRBV10-3 CAISSGNVNTEAFF
TRBJ2-5 TRBV5-1 CASSLGQGQETQYF
TRBJ2-7 TRBV6-5 CASSYSGGEQYF
TRBJ2-1 TRBV5-6 CASSLDRFYNEQFF
TRBJ2-3 TRBV5-6 CASSGTGTRLTDTQYF
TRBJ2-5 TRBV29-1 CSVEGTGSQETQYF
TRBJ1-2 TRBV6-1 CASSRGRDRVYGYTF
TRBJ2-2 TRBV28 CASSLTLAGGAGELFF
TRBJ1-2 TRBV7-8 CASSLEGQGTGGYTF
TRBJ2-7 TRBV6-1 CAIRRTSSSYEQYF